The 12 T cell receptor beta chains in this list originate from one sample, sequenced in a study of CD8+ T cells in alopecia areata. RNA was extracted and reverse transcribed into cDNA as the sequencing template. The method was immunoSEQ multiplex PCR; TCRdb's version includes in-frame clones alone and lacks a portion of them. The sample consists of some 100,000 clones, 55% to 80% of them appearing once. Sample: CD4+ T cells sorted from blood. The receptors derive from a human donor in good health.

This clone has a handful of counts. The chain joins TRBV6-5 to TRBJ2-1; maybe TRBD1 (5 bases). CDR1 is MNHEY and CDR2 is SVGAGI in the germline V gene. The germline V and J ends were trimmed by 5 bases and 6 bases, with 14 bases remaining between them. The CDR3 is 14 amino acids. In DNA form, the CDR3 reads TGTGCCAGCAGTCTTGACAGCCTAAGCAATGAGCAGTTCTTC. Its protein is CASSLDSLSNEQFF.

This clone showed up just a few times. CDR3 loop: CASSFGQGDYGYTF. As DNA, the CDR3 is TGTGCCAGCAGTTTCGGGCAGGGCGACTATGGCTACACCTTC. The chain recombines TRBV27 with TRBJ1-2, with a possible D match to TRBD1 (5 bases). V was clipped by 3 bases and J by 3 bases, with 11 bases between them. Germline V CDR1 and CDR2: MNHEY, SMNVEV (reference sequence). The CDR3 extends over 14 amino acids.

The rearrangement uses TRBV28 and TRBJ2-1; 8 positions match TRBD2. CDR3 length equals 15 residues. From germline, CDR1 is MDHEN and CDR2 SYDVKM. With 3 bases clipped from V and 7 bases from J, the junction kept 8 bases outside the gene matches. The CDR3 DNA reads TGTGCCAGCAGTTTCAGGATAGCGGGGTCGAATGAGCAGTTCTTC. It translates to CASSFRIAGSNEQFF.

CDR3 coding DNA: TGCGCCAGCAGCCAAGATAGGAAGGGACAGGGGGCGAACTATGGCTACACCTTC. It encodes CASSQDRKGQGANYGYTF. V gene TRBV4-1 combines with J gene TRBJ1-2, with 12 bases identical to TRBD1. The germline V gene has CDR1 MGHRA and CDR2 YSYEKL. V shed 0 bases and J 2 bases; nucleotides not matched to a gene: 7. The CDR3 totals 18 residues.

The gene calls are TRBV29-1 and TRBJ1-4, with D unresolved. CDR1 is SQVTM and CDR2 is ANQGSEA in the germline V gene. Deletions cut 5 bases from V and 4 bases from J, with 14 bases between. This CDR3 is 14 amino acids long. The CDR3 reads CSVPEDGFNEKLFF. The DNA for the CDR3 is TGCAGCGTTCCTGAGGACGGGTTTAATGAAAAACTGTTTTTT.

V and J are TRBV2 and TRBJ1-4; a possible D gene is TRBD1 (6 bases). Germline CDR1 is SNHLY and CDR2 is FYNNEI. Trimming took 10 bases from V and 4 from J, leaving 13 bases between them. There are 13 residues in the CDR3. The CDR3 coding sequence is TGTGCCACCTTATACAGGGATAATGAAAAACTGTTTTTT. The encoded protein is CATLYRDNEKLFF.

The CDR3 reads CASSSGRPQETQYF. CDR3 coding DNA: TGTGCCAGCAGCAGCGGACGGCCCCAGGAGACCCAGTACTTC. The V call is TRBV14, the J call TRBJ2-5, with D tentatively TRBD2 (5 bases). CDR3 length equals 14 residues. The V gene lost 5 bases and the J gene lost 5 bases, with 15 bases spanning the gap. The germline CDR1 and CDR2 sequences are SGHDN and FVKESK.

This sequence joins TRBV6-6 and TRBJ1-1; D possibly corresponds to TRBD1 (6 bases). This CDR3 region has 14 residues. The V gene's germline CDR1 is MNHNY and CDR2 SVGAGI (reference sequence). Trimming shortened V by 6 bases and J by 1 base, and 12 bases separated the two germline ends. CDR3 sequence (DNA): TGTGCCAGCAGCCTGGACAGTACGAACACTGAAGCTTTCTTT. Protein product: CASSLDSTNTEAFF.

The chain carries TRBV2 and TRBJ2-6; D remains ambiguous. Germline V gene sequence: CDR1 SNHLY, CDR2 FYNNEI. Trimming took 3 bases from V and 2 from J, leaving 8 bases between them. The CDR3 covers 15 residues. DNA of the CDR3: TGTGCCAGCAGTGACTCTCTAGCTGGGGCCAACGTCCTGACTTTC. Its translation is CASSDSLAGANVLTF. Together with reference TRBV2 and TRBJ2-6, the CDR3 gives the full variable domain: EPEVTQTPSHQVTQMGQEVILRCVPISNHLYFYWYRQILGQKVEFLVSFYNNEISEKSEIFDDQFSVERPDGSNFTLKIRSTKLEDSAMYFCASSDSLAGANVLTFGAGSRLTVL.

The CDR3 loop reads CASSFPRGIGDQETQYF. CDR3 in DNA: TGTGCCAGCAGCTTCCCTAGGGGGATCGGGGACCAAGAGACCCAGTACTTC. The rearrangement links TRBV7-2 to TRBJ2-5; D perhaps matches TRBD1 (6 bases). CDR3 size: 17 residues. The ends were cut back, 3 bases at V and 0 bases at J, with 17 bases in the middle. Germline V gene sequence: CDR1 SGHTA, CDR2 FQGNSA. The variable domain in full, with the rest retrieved from reference TRBV7-2 and TRBJ2-5, is GAGVSQSPSNKVTEKGKDVELRCDPISGHTALYWYRQSLGQGLEFLIYFQGNSAPDKSGLPSDRFSAERTGGSVSTLTIQRTQQEDSAVYLCASSFPRGIGDQETQYFGPGTRLLVL.

The chain is built from TRBV30 and TRBJ2-5; 8 bases map to TRBD2. The CDR3 has 13 amino acids. J gave up 4 bases and V 3 bases, and 4 bases lay outside the gene matches. CDR1 is GTSNPN, CDR2 SVGIG, per germline (reference sequence). The DNA of the CDR3 is TGTGCCTGGAGCGCGGGACTAGGAGAGACCCAGTACTTC. The encoded protein is CAWSAGLGETQYF.

This clone turned up a few times. The chain combines TRBV7-8 with TRBJ2-1; TRBD2 aligns across 9 bases. The V segment lost 0 bases and the J segment 8 bases; nucleotides outside the gene matches: 5. The V gene's germline CDR1 is SGHVS and CDR2 FQNEAQ. The CDR3 consists of 15 residues. The CDR3 protein is CASSLARLAGYEQFF. The CDR3 DNA reads TGTGCCAGCAGCTTAGCGAGGCTAGCGGGGTATGAGCAGTTCTTC.